This T cell receptor beta chain was identified during a study of CD4 T cell repertoires in COVID-19. Produced via immunoSEQ multiplex PCR; TCRdb's table is partial and in-frame only. The table includes about 24,000 clones, over 85% detected once. These memory T cells were uncultured and sequenced directly after ex vivo isolation. Study-wide findings and caveats: Some SARS-CoV-2 clonotypes, between about 7 and 28%, recurred in SARS-CoV and/or HKU1 cultures. Sharing of several most expanded SARS-CoV-2-reactive clonotypes across memory subsets suggested intraclonal diversification.

The CDR3 extends over 14 amino acids. The germline V and J ends were trimmed by 3 bases and 2 bases, with 8 bases remaining between them. Germline CDR1 is MNHEY and CDR2 is SVGAGI. Only a few counts were recorded for this clone. Its antigen is currently unknown. The chain combines TRBV6-5 with TRBJ1-3; no definite D call. The TCR originated in a human donor who had COVID-19. The starting material was circulating follicular helper CD4+ T cells (cTfh) from blood, obtained before the COVID-19 pandemic. CDR3 loop: CASSYVGPGNTIYF. CDR3 nucleotides: TGTGCCAGCAGTTATGTGGGCCCTGGAAACACCATATATTTT.